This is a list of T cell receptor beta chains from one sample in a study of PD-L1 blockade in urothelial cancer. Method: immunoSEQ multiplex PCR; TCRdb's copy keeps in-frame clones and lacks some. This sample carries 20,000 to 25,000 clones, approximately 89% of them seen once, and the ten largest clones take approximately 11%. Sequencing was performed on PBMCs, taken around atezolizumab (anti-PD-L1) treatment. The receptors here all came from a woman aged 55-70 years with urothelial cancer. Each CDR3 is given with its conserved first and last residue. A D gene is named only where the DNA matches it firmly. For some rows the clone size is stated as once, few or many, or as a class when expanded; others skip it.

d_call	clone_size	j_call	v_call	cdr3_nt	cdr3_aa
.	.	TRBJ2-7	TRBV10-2	TGCGCCAGCAGTGATTATCCCGAGCAGTACTTC	CASSDYPEQYF
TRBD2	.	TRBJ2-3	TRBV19	TGTGCCAGTAGCCAGCGGGGGGCGTCAGATACGCAGTATTTT	CASSQRGASDTQYF
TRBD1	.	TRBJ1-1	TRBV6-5	TGTGCCAGCAGTTACGCTGGACAGGGAAGGAGGACTGAAGCTTTCTTT	CASSYAGQGRRTEAFF
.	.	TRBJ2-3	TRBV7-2	TGTGCCAGCAGCTTAGTAGTCACAGATACGCAGTATTTT	CASSLVVTDTQYF
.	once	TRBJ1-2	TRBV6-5	TGTGCCAGCAGTAGAGGGGGATTAGCTGGCTACACCTTC	CASSRGGLAGYTF
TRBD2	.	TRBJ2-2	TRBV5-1	TGCGCCAGCAGCTTGGCGCTAGCGGACACCGGGGAGCTGTTTTTT	CASSLALADTGELFF
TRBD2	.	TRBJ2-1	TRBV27	TGTGCCAGCAGTTTACTTACTAGCGGGAGGTCCAATGAGCAGTTCTTC	CASSLLTSGRSNEQFF
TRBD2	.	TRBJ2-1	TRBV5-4	TGTGCCAGCAGCTTGGGGGAGGGCTTGGTCAATGAGCAGTTCTTC	CASSLGEGLVNEQFF
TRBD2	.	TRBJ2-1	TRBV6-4	TGTGCCAGCAGCCGGACTAGCGGGGCCTACAATGAGCAGTTCTTC	CASSRTSGAYNEQFF
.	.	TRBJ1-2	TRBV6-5	TGTGCCAGCAGTTATCACCTAGGACAGCTCGCCTTC	CASSYHLGQLAF
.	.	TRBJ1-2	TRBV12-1	TGTGCCAGCAGCTTTGAGGATGGGGCCACGGCTAACTATGGCTACACCTTC	CASSFEDGATANYGYTF
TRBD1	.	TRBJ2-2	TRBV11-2	TGTGCCAGCAGCCTCCCGGGTGCGGGACAGGGGAACACCGGGGAGCTGTTTTTT	CASSLPGAGQGNTGELFF
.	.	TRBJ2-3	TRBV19	TGTGCCAGTAGTCCCCGGGTGGGGCATGGCACAGATACGCAGTATTTT	CASSPRVGHGTDTQYF
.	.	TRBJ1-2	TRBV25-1	TGTGCCAGCAGGAGAGTCGGTGCGTATGGCTACACCTTC	CASRRVGAYGYTF
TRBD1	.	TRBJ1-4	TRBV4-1	TGCGCCAGCAGCCAAGGAACAGGGGGAGGTAGATCGGCTAATGAAAAACTGTTTTTT	CASSQGTGGGRSANEKLFF
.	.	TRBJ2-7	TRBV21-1	TGTGCCAGCAGCAAAGGTAAGGGGGCTAGCGGGGCCTCCTACGAGCAGTACTTC	CASSKGKGASGASYEQYF
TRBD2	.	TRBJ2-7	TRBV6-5	TGTGCCAGCAAGCTAGCGGGAGCGGGCTCCTACGAGCAGTACTTC	CASKLAGAGSYEQYF
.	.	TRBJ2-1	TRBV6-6	TGTGCCAGCAGTTACAATCAGGGCCCCGGTGAGCAGTTCTTC	CASSYNQGPGEQFF
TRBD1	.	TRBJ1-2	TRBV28	TGTGCCAGCAGTTCCGGGACAGGGCTTTTCTATGGCTACACCTTC	CASSSGTGLFYGYTF
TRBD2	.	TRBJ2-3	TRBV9	TGTGCCAGCAGCCCACACCTTAGCGGGAGTGATACGCAGTATTTT	CASSPHLSGSDTQYF
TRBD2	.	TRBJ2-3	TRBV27	TGTGCCAGCAGGGCTCATGGGGCGCAGACTAGCAAAGATACGCAGTATTTT	CASRAHGAQTSKDTQYF
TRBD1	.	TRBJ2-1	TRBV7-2	TGTGCCAGCAGCTTAGCTGGGACAGGGCTTTCGAATGAGCAGTTCTTC	CASSLAGTGLSNEQFF
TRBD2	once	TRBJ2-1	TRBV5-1	TGCGCCAGCAGCGGCGGGGGCTCCTACAATGAGCAGTTCTTC	CASSGGGSYNEQFF
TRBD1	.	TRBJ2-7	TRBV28	TGTGCCAGCAGTCCCCCCGGGACAGGGGTCGAGCAGTACTTC	CASSPPGTGVEQYF
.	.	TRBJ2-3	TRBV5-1	TGCGCCAGCAGCTTGGGAGGGAGCGGGACAGATACGCAGTATTTT	CASSLGGSGTDTQYF
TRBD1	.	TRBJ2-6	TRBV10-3	TGTGCCATCAGTGAGTCAGGGACAGGGAGCTCTGGGGCCAACGTCCTGACTTTC	CAISESGTGSSGANVLTF
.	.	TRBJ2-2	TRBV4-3	TGCGCCAGCAGCGTAAGAATTCCGGGACGGAGCGGGACCGGGGAGCTGTTTTTT	CASSVRIPGRSGTGELFF
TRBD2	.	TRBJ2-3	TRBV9	TGTGCCAGCAGCGTAGTAGCTAGCGGGGGGGCCGTCGATACGCAGTATTTT	CASSVVASGGAVDTQYF
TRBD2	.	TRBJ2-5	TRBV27	TGTGCCAGCAGTCCGGACTGGGCGGGAGGGCCTAGCGAGACCCAGTACTTC	CASSPDWAGGPSETQYF
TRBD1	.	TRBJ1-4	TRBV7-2	TGTGCCAGCAGCTACGGGACAGCCTTTAATGAAAAACTGTTTTTT	CASSYGTAFNEKLFF
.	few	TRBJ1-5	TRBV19	TGTGCCAGTAGTGCGTGGGCCTGGGATCAGCCCCAGCATTTT	CASSAWAWDQPQHF
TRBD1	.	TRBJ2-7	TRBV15	TGTGCCACCAGCGGGAGAGGGACAGGGCCTTCGGTCGAGCAGTACTTC	CATSGRGTGPSVEQYF
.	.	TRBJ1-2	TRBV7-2	TGTGCCAGCACCCCAGGGGTACCAAAGTCCGGCTACACCTTC	CASTPGVPKSGYTF
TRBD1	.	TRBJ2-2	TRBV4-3	TGCGCCAGCAGCCGATCGGACAGGGGGGCCTCGGACACCGGGGAGCTGTTTTTT	CASSRSDRGASDTGELFF
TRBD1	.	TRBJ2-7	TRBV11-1	TGTGCCAGCAGCTTAGGGACAGGACTCTACGAGCAGTACTTC	CASSLGTGLYEQYF
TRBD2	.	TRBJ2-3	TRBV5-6	TGTGCCAGCAGCTTGGAGGCGGGGGTGGATACGCAGTATTTT	CASSLEAGVDTQYF
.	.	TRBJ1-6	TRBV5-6	TGTGCCAGCAGCACGGGACTAGCTTCACCCCTCCACTTT	CASSTGLASPLHF
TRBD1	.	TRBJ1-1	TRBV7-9	TGTGCCAGCAGCTCGAGGGACAGCATGAACACTGAAGCTTTCTTT	CASSSRDSMNTEAFF
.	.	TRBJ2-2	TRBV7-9	TGTGCCAGCAGCGGATCGAAGGGGCCTGGCGGGGAGCTGTTTTTT	CASSGSKGPGGELFF
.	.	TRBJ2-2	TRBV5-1	TGCGCCAGCAACGGTAGAGGGAACACCGGGGAGCTGTTTTTT	CASNGRGNTGELFF
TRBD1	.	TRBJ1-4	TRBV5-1	TGCGCCAGCAGCGCAGGGGGGCGGGTTAATGAAAAACTGTTTTTT	CASSAGGRVNEKLFF